The table lists the clone carrying this TCR beta chain with many counts. Its specificity is not known. These data are taken from a study of CD8 T cells in ankylosing spondylitis. Study-level findings and limits: Reactive arthritis synovial fluid and blood were previously reported to contain some motif variants. A TCR beta motif of 7 to 9 highly homologous variants seemed to mark ankylosing spondylitis blood.

TCR beta libraries were made by quantitative 5'-RACE with molecular barcodes. TCRdb reprocessed the 5' RACE reads via MiXCR and lists one record per CDR3 protein. This sample has roughly 97,000 distinct CDR3 sequences, with roughly 8.3% found just once. Germline V lookup: CDR1 SGHRS, CDR2 YFSETQ. V lost 1 base to trimming and J lost 2 bases, with 10 bases between them. The CDR3 length is 14 residues. The J gene is TRBJ2-7, the V gene TRBV5-1; D may be TRBD2 (6 bases). The clonotype originates from a male donor with ankylosing spondylitis or in good health (not recorded which). The sequenced sample was blood, either unsorted or a sorted T cell fraction (not recorded which). For the CDR3, the DNA is TGCGCCAGCAGCTTGCTGGGGGGAACCTACGAGCAGTACTTC. Translation gives CASSLLGGTYEQYF.